These 25 T cell receptor beta chains share one sample of origin, sequenced in a study of regulatory T cells in long-lasting Graves disease. As for time point: newly diagnosed GD, antithyroid drugs for less than 3 months. After RNA was extracted from PBMCs, the TCR library was made from it. For TCR beta, libraries came from iRepertoire HTBI primers and Arm-PCR of CDR3 regions. Using its own MiXCR run on the multiplex PCR reads, TCRdb lists one record per CDR3 protein. The sample lists 400,000 to 450,000 distinct CDR3 sequences; roughly 15% were seen once. The same sample was also studied in work on T cells in Graves' hyperthyroidism and ophthalmopathy.

Sequencing used peripheral blood mononuclear cells (PBMCs), obtained at new diagnosis, from a patient treated with antithyroid drugs. The receptor set was obtained from a woman aged 25 to 39 with Graves disease.

This clonotype was seen ten or more times. The rearrangement links TRBV6-1 to TRBJ2-7; the match to TRBD1 covers 8 bases. CDR1 is MNHNS and CDR2 is SASEGT in the germline V gene. The CDR3 length is 13 residues. Germline trimming cut 8 bases from V and 0 bases from J; bases unmatched to any gene: 3. The CDR3 DNA follows: TGTGCCAGCGGACAGGGAAGCTCCTACGAGCAGTACTTC. Its translation is CASGQGSSYEQYF.

This clonotype was counted at least ten times. The rearrangement uses TRBV2 and TRBJ2-3; no clear D. Trimming stripped 11 bases from V and 6 bases from J, with 15 bases between. CDR1 and CDR2 from the germline V gene are SNHLY and FYNNEI. This CDR3 is built from 12 residues. This CDR3 is CAGSPSPDTQYF. The CDR3 DNA reads TGTGCCGGGTCCCCCTCCCCCGATACGCAGTATTTT. The entire variable domain, with the rest obtained from reference TRBV2 and TRBJ2-3, is as follows: EPEVTQTPSHQVTQMGQEVILRCVPISNHLYFYWYRQILGQKVEFLVSFYNNEISEKSEIFDDQFSVERPDGSNFTLKIRSTKLEDSAMYFCAGSPSPDTQYFGPGTRLTVL.

The CDR3 DNA reads TGTGCCAGCAGTGCCTTCGGGGGCTCCGGGTATGGCTACACCTTC. Its translation: CASSAFGGSGYGYTF. The V call is TRBV6-1, the J call TRBJ1-2; D perhaps matches TRBD1 (6 bases). Germline assignment: CDR1 MNHNS and CDR2 SASEGT. The CDR3 extends over 15 amino acids. Trimming removed 4 bases from V and 5 bases from J, with 17 bases in between.

This clonotype came up many times. The chain employs TRBV5-1 and TRBJ1-1, with 8 bases identical to TRBD1. Germline CDR1 SGHRS, CDR2 YFSETQ. CDR3 size: 16 residues. The ends lost 4 bases at V and 4 bases at J; junction bases unmatched: 12. The CDR3 region has the DNA TGCGCCAGCAGCGCGGGGTCAGGGGGCTTTGGCACTGAAGCTTTCTTT. Translation: CASSAGSGGFGTEAFF.

The rearrangement links TRBV6-5 to TRBJ2-1; 10 positions agree with TRBD2. The J call may be wrong; the DNA end is better matched by TRBJ2-3. The length of the CDR3 is 15 residues. The germline V gene encodes CDR1 MNHEY and CDR2 SVGAGI. The CDR3 spells CASSYWASGRDTQYF. CDR3 DNA: TGTGCCAGCAGTTATTGGGCTAGCGGGAGAGATACGCAGTATTTT.

This clonotype was picked up many times. V usage is TRBV6-5 and J usage is TRBJ2-5; 8 bases agree with TRBD1. J gave up 5 bases and V 0 bases, and 11 bases lay outside the gene matches. This CDR3 has 17 residues. The germline V gene encodes CDR1 MNHEY and CDR2 SVGAGI. In DNA, the CDR3 is TGTGCCAGCAGTTACTCGTCGGGGGCAGGGGGCGCCGAGACCCAGTACTTC. Translating it yields CASSYSSGAGGAETQYF.

This clonotype was detected many times. The V call is TRBV20-1, the J call TRBJ1-2; tentative D call: TRBD1 (6 bases). The CDR3 spans 16 residues. Trimming left V 0 bases short and J 0 bases short, with 14 bases between. CDR1 and CDR2 (germline): DFQATT, SNEGSKA (reference sequence). The CDR3 reads CSARDTGRMANYGYTF. The CDR3 DNA reads as TGCAGTGCTAGAGATACAGGGCGGATGGCTAACTATGGCTACACCTTC.

This clonotype was observed a few times. The chain employs TRBV29-1 and TRBJ2-3, with 11 bases lining up with TRBD1. Germline CDR1 SQVTM, CDR2 ANQGSEA. V dropped 6 bases and J dropped 4; count of bases not matched to a gene: 6. This CDR3 has 14 amino acids. The DNA of the CDR3 is TGCAGCGTGGACCGGGACAGGGGGTCAGATACGCAGTATTTT. It yields the protein CSVDRDRGSDTQYF.

This clonotype was seen ten or more times. V is TRBV18 and J is TRBJ2-4; D is possibly TRBD1 (5 bases). The CDR3 is made up of 12 amino acids. Germline loops: CDR1 KGHSH, CDR2 LQKENI. The ends were cut back, 5 bases at V and 5 bases at J, with 7 bases in the middle. CDR3 DNA sequence: TGTGCCAGCTCAGGGGCCGAAAACATTCAGTACTTC. Translated, it gives CASSGAENIQYF.

This clonotype came up many times. The rearrangement joins TRBV7-9 to TRBJ2-3, with a weak D call TRBD2 (6 bases). CDR1 and CDR2 (germline): SEHNR, FQNEAQ (reference sequence). The CDR3 covers 18 residues. V was pared by 1 base and J by 0 bases, with 17 bases between. The CDR3: CASSLVLGDFFSTDTQYF. The DNA of the CDR3 is TGTGCCAGCAGCTTAGTGTTGGGGGACTTCTTTAGCACAGATACGCAGTATTTT. Together with reference TRBV7-9 and TRBJ2-3, the CDR3 gives the full variable domain: DTGVSQNPRHKITKRGQNVTFRCDPISEHNRLYWYRQTLGQGPEFLTYFQNEAQLEKSRLLSDRFSAERPKGSFSTLEIQRTEQGDSAMYLCASSLVLGDFFSTDTQYFGPGTRLTVL.

This clonotype was picked up many times. The chain joins TRBV6-1 to TRBJ2-7, with D perhaps TRBD1 (6 bases). The ends were cut back, 7 bases at V and 3 bases at J, with 7 bases in the middle. CDR1 is MNHNS, CDR2 SASEGT, per germline. This CDR3 is built from 11 residues. Here the CDR3 reads CASTRGYEQYF. CDR3 nucleotide sequence: TGTGCCAGCACCAGGGGCTACGAGCAGTACTTC.

This clonotype came up many times. A read error may produce the germline difference seen at one junction end. The rearrangement links TRBV5-1 to TRBJ1-1; no clear D. The CDR3 has 14 amino acids. Germline CDR1 SGHRS, CDR2 YFSETQ. In DNA form, the CDR3 reads TGTGCCAGCAGCTTAGCGGCAGGAGGGACTGAAGCTTTCTTT. Translated: CASSLAAGGTEAFF.

This clonotype has just a few counts. The chain uses TRBV29-1 and TRBJ2-1, with TRBD2 as a possible D gene (6 bases). CDR1 and CDR2 from the germline V gene are SQVTM and ANQGSEA. V was cut by 6 bases and J by 9 bases, with 18 bases left in between. There are 13 residues in the CDR3. The CDR3 loop is CSVNRREAGEQFF. CDR3 nucleotides: TGCAGCGTGAATAGGAGGGAGGCGGGTGAGCAGTTCTTC.

In its sample, this clonotype was seen many times. The chain has TRBV28 and TRBJ1-5, with D uncertain. Germline V gene sequence: CDR1 MDHEN, CDR2 SYDVKM. The CDR3 loop spans 13 amino acids. V was shortened by 4 bases and J by 5 bases, with 9 bases between the two germline ends. The CDR3 is CASSYPPHQPQHF. The CDR3 DNA sequence: TGTGCCAGCAGTTATCCCCCCCATCAGCCCCAGCATTTT.

This chain connects TRBV7-9 to TRBJ2-1; D is possibly TRBD2 (6 bases). The CDR3 runs to 14 residues. Germline V gene sequence: CDR1 SEHNR, CDR2 FQNEAQ (reference sequence). Trimming pared 1 base from V and 9 bases from J, leaving 13 bases between. The CDR3 here is CASSLVSDGSEQFF. The CDR3 DNA follows: TGTGCCAGCAGCTTAGTCAGTGACGGGAGTGAGCAGTTCTTC.

The sample holds many counts of this clonotype. The chain uses TRBV3-1 and TRBJ2-3, with D unresolved. The CDR3 is 14 residues long. The V and J ends lost 2 bases and 0 bases respectively, with 6 bases between them. Germline V CDR1 and CDR2: LGHDT, YNNKEL (reference sequence). The CDR3 DNA follows: TGTGCCAGCAGCCAATCTCTTAGCACAGATACGCAGTATTTT. It specifies CASSQSLSTDTQYF.

Concerning this clonotype itself: At one of its ends the junction is not consistent with the germline gene, which may arise from a read error. The gene calls are TRBV7-6 and TRBJ2-5, with D unresolved. CDR3 size: 13 residues. The germline gives CDR1 SGHVS, CDR2 FNYEAQ. The CDR3 DNA is TGTGCCAGCAGCTTAAGGGTCCAAGAGGCCCAGTACTTC. Translating gives CASSLRVQEAQYF.

This clonotype was seen repeatedly, ten times or more. V usage is TRBV28 and J usage is TRBJ2-5; D may match TRBD1 or TRBD2 (6 bases each). The germline V and J ends were trimmed by 5 bases and 5 bases, with 15 bases remaining between them. The CDR3 runs to 14 residues. Germline lookup yields CDR1 MDHEN and CDR2 SYDVKM. CDR3 nucleotides: TGTGCCAGCAGTCCCTTCACAGGGAGGGAGACCCAGTACTTC. It specifies CASSPFTGRETQYF.

This clonotype was seen more than once but under ten times. J is TRBJ1-2 and V is TRBV19; D might be TRBD1 (6 bases). Trimming cost V 3 bases and J 2 bases, with 19 bases left between them. The CDR3 runs to 17 residues. The V gene's germline CDR1 is LNHDA and CDR2 SQIVND (reference sequence). CDR3 coding DNA: TGTGCCAGTAGTATCAGAAGATTGACCGGGACAAACTATGGCTACACCTTC. It encodes CASSIRRLTGTNYGYTF.

The chain couples TRBV7-2 to TRBJ2-1, with D unclear. This CDR3 contains 17 residues. Germline V CDR1 and CDR2: SGHTA, FQGNSA. Deletions cut 1 base from V and 8 bases from J, with 21 bases between. CDR3 nucleotides: TGTGCCAGCAGCTTAGGTAGGTCCAGCTCTTTCTCCGATGAGCAGTTCTTC. It specifies CASSLGRSSSFSDEQFF.

V and J are TRBV10-3 and TRBJ2-3; TRBD1 aligns across 12 bases. With 2 bases clipped from V and 4 bases from J, the junction kept 4 bases outside the gene matches. The CDR3 is 16 residues long. CDR1 and CDR2 (germline): ENHRY, SYGVKD. CDR3 nucleotide sequence: TGTGCCATCAGTGAGACGGGACAGGGGGCAGCAGATACGCAGTATTTT. This translates into CAISETGQGAADTQYF.

This clonotype was picked up many times. The gene calls are TRBV6-1 and TRBJ2-7; a possible D gene is TRBD2 (6 bases). The V and J ends lost 6 bases and 3 bases respectively, with 15 bases between them. Looked up from germline, CDR1 is MNHNS and CDR2 is SASEGT. The CDR3 contains 14 residues. The CDR3 spells CASRHGGTNYEQYF. In nucleotides, the CDR3 is TGTGCCAGCAGGCACGGGGGAACCAACTACGAGCAGTACTTC.

A remark on this clonotype: A much larger clone differs by one base, so this may be a read error. The chain links TRBV30 to TRBJ2-3; no definite D call. The J call may be mistaken, given a closer DNA end match to TRBJ2-1. The CDR3 loop spans 13 amino acids. Germline assignment: CDR1 GTSNPN and CDR2 SVGIG (reference sequence). Written as DNA, the CDR3 is TGTGCCTGGAGAGAGACCCCGTCCTACGAGCAGTTCTTC. Translating gives CAWRETPSYEQFF.

J is TRBJ1-3 and V is TRBV20-1, with 7 bases lining up with TRBD1. The CDR3 has 15 residues. The V gene's germline CDR1 is DFQATT and CDR2 SNEGSKA (reference sequence). Unmatched junction bases numbered 8, after V lost 2 bases and J lost 4 bases. Written as DNA, the CDR3 is TGCAGTGCTAGAAATACAGGGGTCTTCGGAAACACCATATATTTT. This translates into CSARNTGVFGNTIYF.

There are a few counts of this clonotype. The V call is TRBV20-1, the J call TRBJ2-1; TRBD2 might be the D (6 bases). The V gene lost 3 bases and the J gene lost 2 bases, with 14 bases spanning the gap. The CDR3 has 15 amino acids. The germline gives CDR1 DFQATT, CDR2 SNEGSKA (reference sequence). The CDR3 DNA reads TGCAGTGCTAGGCGAAGCGGGCCCCCCTACAATGAGCAGTTCTTC. It specifies CSARRSGPPYNEQFF.